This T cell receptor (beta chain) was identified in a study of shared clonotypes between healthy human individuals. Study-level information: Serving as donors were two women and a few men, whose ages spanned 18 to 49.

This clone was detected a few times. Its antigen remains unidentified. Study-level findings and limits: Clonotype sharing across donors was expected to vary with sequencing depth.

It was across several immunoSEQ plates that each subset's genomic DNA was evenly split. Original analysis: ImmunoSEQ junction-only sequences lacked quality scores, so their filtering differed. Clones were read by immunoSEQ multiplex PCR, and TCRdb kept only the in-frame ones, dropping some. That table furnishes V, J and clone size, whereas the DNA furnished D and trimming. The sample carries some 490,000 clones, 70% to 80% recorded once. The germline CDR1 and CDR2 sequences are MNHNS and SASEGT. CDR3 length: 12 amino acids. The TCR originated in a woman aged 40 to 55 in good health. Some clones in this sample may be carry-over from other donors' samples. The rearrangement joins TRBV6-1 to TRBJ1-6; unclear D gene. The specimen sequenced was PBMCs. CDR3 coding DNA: TGTGGCTCAGGTGGGGATAATTCACCCCTCCACTTT. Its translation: CGSGGDNSPLHF.